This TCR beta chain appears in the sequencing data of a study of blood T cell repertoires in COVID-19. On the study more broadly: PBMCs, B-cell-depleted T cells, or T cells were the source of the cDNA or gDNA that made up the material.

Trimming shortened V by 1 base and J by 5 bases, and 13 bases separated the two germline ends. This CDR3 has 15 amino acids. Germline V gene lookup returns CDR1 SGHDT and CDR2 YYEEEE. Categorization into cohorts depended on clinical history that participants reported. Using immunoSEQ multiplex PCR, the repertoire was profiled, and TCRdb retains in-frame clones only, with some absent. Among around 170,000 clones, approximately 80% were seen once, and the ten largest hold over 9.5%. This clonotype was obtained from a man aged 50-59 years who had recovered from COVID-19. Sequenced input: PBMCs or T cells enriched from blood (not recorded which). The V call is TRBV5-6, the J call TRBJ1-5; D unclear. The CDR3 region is CASSLWHQAYQPQHF. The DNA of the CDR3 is TGTGCCAGCAGCTTGTGGCACCAGGCATATCAGCCCCAGCATTTT.